These T cell receptor beta chains were read from a single sample in a study of cytomegalovirus exposure and HLA in healthy donors. Sequencing was performed with immunoSEQ multiplex PCR; in TCRdb, only in-frame clones are kept and a portion is missing. In the table there are 120,000 or so clones, 74% of which are singletons. The sequencing sample was made of PBMCs. Every receptor here comes from a man aged 40-50 years in good health and CMV-seropositive. The CDR3 runs from the conserved cysteine through the conserved F or W. The D gene is left open where the match is weak. Size is omitted from some rows. Given values are once, few, many or a class for expanded clones.

clone_size: .; j_call: TRBJ1-5; v_call: TRBV9; d_call: .; cdr3_nt: TGTGCCAGCAGCGTGGACAGTTCCAATCAGCCCCAGCATTTT; cdr3_aa: CASSVDSSNQPQHF
clone_size: .; j_call: TRBJ2-7; v_call: TRBV9; d_call: TRBD2; cdr3_nt: TGTGCCAGCAGCTCAGAGGGGGGGGAGACTAGGGGACTAGGTCCGTACTTC; cdr3_aa: CASSSEGGETRGLGPYF
clone_size: .; j_call: TRBJ2-5; v_call: TRBV6-1; d_call: TRBD1; cdr3_nt: TGTGCCAGCAGTGAATTCACAGGGGTCTGGAAGACCCAGTACTTC; cdr3_aa: CASSEFTGVWKTQYF
clone_size: .; j_call: TRBJ2-1; v_call: TRBV15; d_call: TRBD1; cdr3_nt: TGTGCCACCAGCAGAGAGGACAGGGGCAGGTATGAGCAGTTCTTC; cdr3_aa: CATSREDRGRYEQFF
clone_size: .; j_call: TRBJ2-2; v_call: TRBV2; d_call: .; cdr3_nt: TGTGCCAGCACCTGGGTAGCTAACACCGGGGAGCTGTTTTTT; cdr3_aa: CASTWVANTGELFF
clone_size: .; j_call: TRBJ2-7; v_call: TRBV27; d_call: .; cdr3_nt: TGTGCCAGCAGCCGCCGGGACTCTGCCTACGAGCAGTACTTC; cdr3_aa: CASSRRDSAYEQYF
clone_size: few; j_call: TRBJ2-1; v_call: TRBV18; d_call: TRBD2; cdr3_nt: TGTGCCAGCTCACTTAGACTAGCGGGGCATTCCTACAATGAGCAGTTCTTC; cdr3_aa: CASSLRLAGHSYNEQFF
clone_size: .; j_call: TRBJ2-1; v_call: TRBV23-1; d_call: .; cdr3_nt: TGCGCCAGCAACGTCCAGGAGGGACAGCCGTACAATGAGCAGTTCTTC; cdr3_aa: CASNVQEGQPYNEQFF
clone_size: .; j_call: TRBJ1-1; v_call: TRBV5-4; d_call: .; cdr3_nt: TGTGCCAGCAGCTTCGAGCCTGACACTGAAGCTTTCTTT; cdr3_aa: CASSFEPDTEAFF
clone_size: .; j_call: TRBJ2-7; v_call: TRBV25-1; d_call: TRBD2; cdr3_nt: TGTGCCAGGAACACCGGGACTAGCGGGAACTTCTCCTACGAGCAGTACTTC; cdr3_aa: CARNTGTSGNFSYEQYF
clone_size: .; j_call: TRBJ1-1; v_call: TRBV30; d_call: TRBD1; cdr3_nt: TGTGCCTGGAGCGATAGGACAGGTTTGAACACTGAAGCTTTCTTT; cdr3_aa: CAWSDRTGLNTEAFF
clone_size: .; j_call: TRBJ2-1; v_call: TRBV4-1; d_call: .; cdr3_nt: TGCGCCAGCAGCCAGCGCGGGGCGAATGAGCAGTTCTTC; cdr3_aa: CASSQRGANEQFF